Detailed here is one T cell receptor beta chain. This record comes from a study of T cell changes during pregnancy in multiple sclerosis. There are 15 residues in the CDR3. V lost 4 bases, J lost 4 bases, and 3 bases stayed unmatched. Germline V gene data show CDR1 as KGHSH and CDR2 as LQKENI. TCRdb's table, derived via immunoSEQ multiplex PCR, lists solely in-frame clones and lacks some. The repertoire holds 70,000 or so clones, with approximately 91% as singletons. The chain recombines TRBV18 with TRBJ2-1; TRBD2 aligns across 11 bases. The receptor comes from a female donor with multiple sclerosis, enrolled in a pregnancy study. Source: CD4+ T cells from peripheral blood mononuclear cells, taken after pregnancy. CDR3 sequence reads: CASSLASGGYNEQFF. The CDR3 coding sequence is TGTGCCAGCTCACTAGCTAGCGGGGGGTACAATGAGCAGTTCTTC. Looking up the rest from reference TRBV18 and TRBJ2-1 gives the full variable domain: NAGVMQNPRHLVRRRGQEARLRCSPMKGHSHVYWYRQLPEEGLKFMVYLQKENIIDESGMPKERFSAEFPKEGPSILRIQQVVRGDSAAYFCASSLASGGYNEQFFGPGTRLTVL.